The rows below give T cell receptor beta chains drawn from one sample of a study of cytomegalovirus exposure and HLA in healthy donors. Sequencing was performed with immunoSEQ multiplex PCR; in TCRdb, only in-frame clones are kept and a portion is missing. The data contain approximately 150,000 clones, 80% of them singletons. The specimen sequenced was PBMCs. The receptor source for this set is a woman in her 30s in good health and CMV-seronegative. CDR3s include the opening cysteine and the closing phenylalanine or tryptophan. The order of the fields is clone size, V gene, J gene, D gene, CDR3 DNA, CDR3 protein. The D gene is left open where the match is weak. Only part of the rows carry a size: once, few, many, or a class if the clone is expanded.

NA	TRBV7-6	TRBJ1-5	NA	TGTGCCAGCAGCTTAACGCACGGACACAATCAGCCCCAGCATTTT	CASSLTHGHNQPQHF
few	TRBV7-2	TRBJ1-1	TRBD1	TGTGCCAGCAGCTTAGCGGGACAGGGGAACACTGAAGCTTTCTTT	CASSLAGQGNTEAFF
few	TRBV6-1	TRBJ2-3	TRBD1	TGTGCCAGCAGTGGTCGGACAGGGGCGAGCACAGATACGCAGTATTTT	CASSGRTGASTDTQYF
NA	TRBV18	TRBJ1-5	TRBD1	TGTGCCAGCTCACCACCTACAGGGGGCGCCCCGGGTCAGCCCCAGCATTTT	CASSPPTGGAPGQPQHF
NA	TRBV7-9	TRBJ2-3	NA	TGTGCCAGCAGTCGCGGGGTTGATACGCAGTATTTT	CASSRGVDTQYF
NA	TRBV6-1	TRBJ1-4	NA	TGTGCCAGCAGTTTGACACTTACTAATGAAAAACTGTTTTTT	CASSLTLTNEKLFF
NA	TRBV19	TRBJ2-1	TRBD1	TGTGCCAGTAGTCGTCGGGACAGCTACAATGAGCAGTTCTTC	CASSRRDSYNEQFF
NA	TRBV2	TRBJ2-1	NA	TGTGCCAGCAACGTAAGGAGGGGGCGCGCGGATGGATACAATGAGCAGTTCTTC	CASNVRRGRADGYNEQFF
NA	TRBV7-3	TRBJ2-2	TRBD2	TGTGCCAGCAGCTTAGGACTAGCGGGGGGGCCGGGCCCCGGGGAGCTGTTTTTT	CASSLGLAGGPGPGELFF
NA	TRBV7-3	TRBJ2-1	NA	TGTGCCAGCAGCTTATCATCCTACAGGGCGGCATACAATGAGCAGTTCTTC	CASSLSSYRAAYNEQFF
NA	TRBV6-5	TRBJ2-3	TRBD2	TGTGCCAGCGGAACCGGGACTAGCGGCACAGATACGCAGTATTTT	CASGTGTSGTDTQYF
NA	TRBV27	TRBJ2-7	NA	TGTGCCAGCAGTTACGGGGGGCCCTCCTACGAGCAGTACTTC	CASSYGGPSYEQYF
NA	TRBV30	TRBJ2-3	NA	TGTGCCTGGAAGGAGGGGGGGGCTGGAGATACGCAGTATTTT	CAWKEGGAGDTQYF
NA	TRBV30	TRBJ1-3	NA	TGTGCCTGGAGTGCAGGGTCTGGAAACACCATATATTTT	CAWSAGSGNTIYF
NA	TRBV30	TRBJ1-1	NA	TGTGCCTGGAGTGTAGGGGACACTGAAGCTTTCTTT	CAWSVGDTEAFF
NA	TRBV10-1	TRBJ2-3	NA	TGCGCCAGCAGTGCCAACAGGGGCACAGATACGCAGTATTTT	CASSANRGTDTQYF
NA	TRBV7-7	TRBJ2-5	TRBD1	TGTGCCAGTAGTCCCGGGACAGGGGGAAAGCAGTACTTC	CASSPGTGGKQYF
NA	TRBV5-4	TRBJ2-1	NA	TGTGCCAGCAGCCGCGGGGTCGCAGGGACCTACAATGAGCAGTTCTTC	CASSRGVAGTYNEQFF
NA	TRBV27	TRBJ1-1	TRBD1	TGTGCCAGCAGTTTATCGACAGGGGTGGACACTGAAGCTTTCTTT	CASSLSTGVDTEAFF
NA	TRBV29-1	TRBJ2-2	TRBD1	TGCAGCGTTACAATAGGGGGCTATACCGGGGAGCTGTTTTTT	CSVTIGGYTGELFF
NA	TRBV7-9	TRBJ2-1	TRBD2	TGTGCCAGCAGCCCCAGGACTAGCGGGGGGGCAAGCTCCTACAATGAGCAGTTCTTC	CASSPRTSGGASSYNEQFF
few	TRBV11-2	TRBJ2-7	TRBD2	TGTGCCAGCAGCTTAGATATAGCGGGAGCTGGCGAGCAGTACTTC	CASSLDIAGAGEQYF
NA	TRBV15	TRBJ1-2	NA	TGTGCCACCAGCAGCGAGCGGGCCACTAACTATGGCTACACCTTC	CATSSERATNYGYTF
once	TRBV5-8	TRBJ2-3	NA	TGTGCCAGCAGCTCAGGGACTCTTACTCCAGATACGCAGTATTTT	CASSSGTLTPDTQYF
few	TRBV2	TRBJ1-6	NA	TGTGCCAGCAACCAGGACGGGAGCTCCTATAATTCACCCCTCCACTTT	CASNQDGSSYNSPLHF
once	TRBV9	TRBJ2-3	NA	TGTGCCAGCAGCTTAAGGGACATCCGAGATACGCAGTATTTT	CASSLRDIRDTQYF
NA	TRBV7-3	TRBJ2-5	TRBD2	TGTGCCAGCAGCCTTAGCGGGGGGCGCCCAGAGACCCAGTACTTC	CASSLSGGRPETQYF
NA	TRBV29-1	TRBJ2-2	TRBD1	TGCAGCGTTGACCAGGGGGCTACCGGGGAGCTGTTTTTT	CSVDQGATGELFF
NA	TRBV4-1	TRBJ2-2	NA	TGCGCCAGCAGCCAAGAGGACAGGAACACCGGGGAGCTGTTTTTT	CASSQEDRNTGELFF
NA	TRBV19	TRBJ1-1	NA	TGTGCCAGTAGTATTACACTGAACACTGAAGCTTTCTTT	CASSITLNTEAFF
once	TRBV27	TRBJ2-5	NA	TGTGCCAGCAGTTTAAGTCTGGGAGTTGCCCAAGAGACCCAGTACTTC	CASSLSLGVAQETQYF
NA	TRBV10-3	TRBJ2-5	TRBD2	TGTGCCATCAGCCCTCTAGCGGGGGTTCGCCAAGAGACCCAGTACTTC	CAISPLAGVRQETQYF
once	TRBV29-1	TRBJ2-7	TRBD1	TGCAGCGTTGTGGGACAGGGTAACTACGAGCAGTACTTC	CSVVGQGNYEQYF
NA	TRBV6-4	TRBJ2-6	NA	TGTGCCAGCAGTGAGGACAGCACCTCTGGGGCCAACGTCCTGACTTTC	CASSEDSTSGANVLTF
NA	TRBV4-1	TRBJ2-7	NA	TGCGCCAGCAGCCCCGTCGACGGGGATAGCTACGAGCAGTACTTC	CASSPVDGDSYEQYF
few	TRBV7-9	TRBJ1-6	NA	TGTGCCAGCAGCCCCGACTTAGGGGGGGGTTGGAATTCACCCCTCCACTTT	CASSPDLGGGWNSPLHF
NA	TRBV29-1	TRBJ2-7	TRBD1	TGCAGCGTCACGCAGGGGGCCTACGAGCAGTACTTC	CSVTQGAYEQYF